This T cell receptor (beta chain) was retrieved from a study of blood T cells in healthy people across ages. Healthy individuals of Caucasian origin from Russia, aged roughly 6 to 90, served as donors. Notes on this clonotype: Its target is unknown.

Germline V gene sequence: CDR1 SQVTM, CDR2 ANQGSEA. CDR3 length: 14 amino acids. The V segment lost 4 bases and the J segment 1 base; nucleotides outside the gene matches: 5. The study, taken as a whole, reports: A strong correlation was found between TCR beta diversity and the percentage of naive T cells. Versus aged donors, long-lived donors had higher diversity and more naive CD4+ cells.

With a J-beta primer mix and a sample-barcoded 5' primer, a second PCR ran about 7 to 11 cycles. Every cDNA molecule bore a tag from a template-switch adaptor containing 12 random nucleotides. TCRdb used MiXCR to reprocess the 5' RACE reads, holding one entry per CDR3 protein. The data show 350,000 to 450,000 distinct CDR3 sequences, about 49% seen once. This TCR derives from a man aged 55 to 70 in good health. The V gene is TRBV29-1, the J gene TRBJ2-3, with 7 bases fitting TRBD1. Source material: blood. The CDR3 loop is CSVGQGPGTDTQYF. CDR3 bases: TGCAGCGTTGGACAGGGCCCGGGCACAGATACGCAGTATTTT.